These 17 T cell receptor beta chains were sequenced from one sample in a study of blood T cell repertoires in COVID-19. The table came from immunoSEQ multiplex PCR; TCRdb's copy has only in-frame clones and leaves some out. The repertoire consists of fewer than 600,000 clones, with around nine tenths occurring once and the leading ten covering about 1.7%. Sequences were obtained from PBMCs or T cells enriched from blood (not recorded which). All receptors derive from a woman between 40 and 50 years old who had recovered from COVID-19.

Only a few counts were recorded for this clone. The CDR3 protein is CASSLWLTSGANVLTF. The CDR3 bases are TGTGCCAGCAGCTTGTGGTTAACTTCTGGGGCCAACGTCCTGACTTTC. The chain uses TRBV5-4 and TRBJ2-6; no clear D. The CDR3 runs 16 residues. V was trimmed by 1 base and J by 1 base, leaving 9 bases between them. Germline assignment: CDR1 SGHNT and CDR2 YYREEE (reference sequence).

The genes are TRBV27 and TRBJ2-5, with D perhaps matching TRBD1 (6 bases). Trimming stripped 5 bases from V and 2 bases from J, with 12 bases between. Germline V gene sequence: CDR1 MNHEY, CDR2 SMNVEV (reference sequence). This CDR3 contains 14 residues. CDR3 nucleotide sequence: TGTGCCAGCAGTACCCAGGGGTCACAAGAGACCCAGTACTTC. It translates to CASSTQGSQETQYF.

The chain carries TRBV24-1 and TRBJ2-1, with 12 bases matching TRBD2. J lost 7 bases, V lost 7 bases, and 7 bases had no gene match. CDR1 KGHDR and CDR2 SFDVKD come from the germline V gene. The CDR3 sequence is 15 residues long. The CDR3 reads CATRETSGSSNEQFF. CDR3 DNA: TGTGCCACCAGGGAGACTAGCGGGAGCAGTAATGAGCAGTTCTTC.

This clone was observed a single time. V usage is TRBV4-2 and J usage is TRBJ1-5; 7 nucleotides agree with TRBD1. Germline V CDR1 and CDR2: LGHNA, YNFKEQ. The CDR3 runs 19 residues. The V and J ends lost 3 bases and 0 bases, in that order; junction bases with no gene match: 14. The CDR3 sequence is CASSHRTRTGPYSNQPQHF. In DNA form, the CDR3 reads TGTGCCAGCAGCCACAGAACAAGGACAGGACCCTATAGCAATCAGCCCCAGCATTTT.

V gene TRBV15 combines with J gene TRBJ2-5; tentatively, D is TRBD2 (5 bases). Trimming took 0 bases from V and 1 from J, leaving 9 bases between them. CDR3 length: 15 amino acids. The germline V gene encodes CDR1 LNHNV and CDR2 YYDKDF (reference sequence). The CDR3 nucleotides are TGTGCCACCAGCAGAGATCGACTAACCCAAGAGACCCAGTACTTC. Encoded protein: CATSRDRLTQETQYF.

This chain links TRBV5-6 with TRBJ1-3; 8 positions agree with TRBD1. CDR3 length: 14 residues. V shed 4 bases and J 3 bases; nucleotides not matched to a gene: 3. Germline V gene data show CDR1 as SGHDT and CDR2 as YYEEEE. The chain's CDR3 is CASSETGGGNTIYF. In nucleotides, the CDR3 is TGTGCCAGCAGCGAAACAGGGGGTGGAAACACCATATATTTT.

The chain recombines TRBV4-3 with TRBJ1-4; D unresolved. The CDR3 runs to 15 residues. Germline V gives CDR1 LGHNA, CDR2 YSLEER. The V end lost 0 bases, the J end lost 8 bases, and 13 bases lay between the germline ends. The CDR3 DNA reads TGCGCCAGCAGCCAAGATACATCACCGAGGGAAAAACTGTTTTTT. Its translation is CASSQDTSPREKLFF.

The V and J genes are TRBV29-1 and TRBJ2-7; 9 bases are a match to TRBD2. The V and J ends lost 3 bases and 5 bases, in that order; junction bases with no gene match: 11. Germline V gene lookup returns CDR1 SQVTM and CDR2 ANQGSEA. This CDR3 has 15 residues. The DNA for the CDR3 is TGCAGCGTTGAGGACCGCGCGGGAGGGCCCCACGAGCAGTACTTC. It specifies CSVEDRAGGPHEQYF.

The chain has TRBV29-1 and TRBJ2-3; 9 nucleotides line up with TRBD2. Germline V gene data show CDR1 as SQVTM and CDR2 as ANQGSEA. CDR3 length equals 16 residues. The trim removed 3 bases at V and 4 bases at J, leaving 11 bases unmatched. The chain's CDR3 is CSVELDGGRVPDTQYF. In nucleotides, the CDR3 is TGCAGCGTTGAGTTAGATGGCGGGAGGGTCCCAGATACGCAGTATTTT.

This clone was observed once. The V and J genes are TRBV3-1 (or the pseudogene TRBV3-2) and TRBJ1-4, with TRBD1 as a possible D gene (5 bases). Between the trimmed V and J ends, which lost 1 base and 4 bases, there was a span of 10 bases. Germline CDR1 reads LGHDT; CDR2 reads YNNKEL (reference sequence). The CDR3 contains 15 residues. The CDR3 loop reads CASSQGGRSNEKLFF. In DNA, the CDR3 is TGTGCCAGCAGCCAAGGGGGCAGAAGTAATGAAAAACTGTTTTTT.

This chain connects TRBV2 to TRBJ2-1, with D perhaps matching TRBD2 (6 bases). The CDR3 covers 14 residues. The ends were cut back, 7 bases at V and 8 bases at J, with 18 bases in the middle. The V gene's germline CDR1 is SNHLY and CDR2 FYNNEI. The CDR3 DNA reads TGTGCCAGCATGGGACTCCCCTCCCGCGATGAGCAGTTCTTC. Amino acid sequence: CASMGLPSRDEQFF.

CDR3 DNA sequence: TGTGCCAGTAGAAGACAGGTTAACTCCTACAATGAGCAGTTCTTC. Protein product: CASRRQVNSYNEQFF. The chain links TRBV19 to TRBJ2-1; a weak D match, TRBD1 (6 bases). Germline assignment: CDR1 LNHDA and CDR2 SQIVND (reference sequence). This CDR3 has 15 residues. V was shortened by 6 bases and J by 0 bases, with 12 bases between the two germline ends.

The CDR3: CASSPQGASSYNEQFF. The DNA of the CDR3 is TGTGCCAGCAGCCCTCAAGGGGCATCCTCCTACAATGAGCAGTTCTTC. V and J are TRBV5-5 and TRBJ2-1, with a tentative D call TRBD1 (5 bases). V lost 4 bases and J lost 0, with 14 bases in between. The V gene's germline CDR1 is SGHKS and CDR2 YYEKEE (reference sequence). The CDR3 contains 16 residues.

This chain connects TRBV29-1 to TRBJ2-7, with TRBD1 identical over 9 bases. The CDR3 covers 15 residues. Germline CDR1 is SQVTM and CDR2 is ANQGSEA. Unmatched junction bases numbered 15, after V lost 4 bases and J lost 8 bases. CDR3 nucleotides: TGCAGCGTTGGAAGCTGGGGACAGGGCAGTGTCAAGCAGTACTTC. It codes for CSVGSWGQGSVKQYF.

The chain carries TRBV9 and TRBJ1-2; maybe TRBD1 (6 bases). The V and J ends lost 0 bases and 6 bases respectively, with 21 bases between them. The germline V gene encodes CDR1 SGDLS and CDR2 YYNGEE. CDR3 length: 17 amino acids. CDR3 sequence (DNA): TGTGCCAGCAGCGTAGACGCCAGCGGGGGCTCCCTCAATGGCTACACCTTC. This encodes CASSVDASGGSLNGYTF.

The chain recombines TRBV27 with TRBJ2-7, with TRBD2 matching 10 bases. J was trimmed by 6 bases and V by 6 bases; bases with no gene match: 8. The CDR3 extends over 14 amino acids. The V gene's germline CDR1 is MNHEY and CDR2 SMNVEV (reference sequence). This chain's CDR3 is CASSELAGYSEQYF. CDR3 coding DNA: TGTGCCAGCAGCGAACTAGCGGGGTACAGCGAGCAGTACTTC.

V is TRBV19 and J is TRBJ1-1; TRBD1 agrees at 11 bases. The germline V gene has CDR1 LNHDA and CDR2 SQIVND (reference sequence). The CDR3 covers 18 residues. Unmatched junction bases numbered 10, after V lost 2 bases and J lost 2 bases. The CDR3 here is CASSIRGQGGRLNTEAFF. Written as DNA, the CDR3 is TGTGCCAGTAGTATAAGGGGACAGGGGGGTCGCTTAAACACTGAAGCTTTCTTT.